This T cell receptor (beta chain) was retrieved from a study of blood T cell repertoires in COVID-19. Only in-frame clones appear in the TCRdb table, and some are missing; sequencing was by immunoSEQ multiplex PCR. The sample lists some 270,000 clones; approximately 89% were seen once. The germline V gene encodes CDR1 MDHEN and CDR2 SYDVKM. CDR3 length: 16 amino acids. The V and J ends lost 6 bases and 3 bases, in that order; junction bases with no gene match: 8. Sequencing was performed on PBMCs or T cells enriched from blood (not recorded which). This rearrangement joins TRBV28 to TRBJ2-3; 11 positions match TRBD1. The source of this sequence is a man in his forties who had been exposed to COVID-19. The CDR3 loop reads CASSPGQGVTTDTQYF. CDR3 coding DNA: TGTGCCAGCAGCCCGGGACAGGGGGTGACAACAGATACGCAGTATTTT.